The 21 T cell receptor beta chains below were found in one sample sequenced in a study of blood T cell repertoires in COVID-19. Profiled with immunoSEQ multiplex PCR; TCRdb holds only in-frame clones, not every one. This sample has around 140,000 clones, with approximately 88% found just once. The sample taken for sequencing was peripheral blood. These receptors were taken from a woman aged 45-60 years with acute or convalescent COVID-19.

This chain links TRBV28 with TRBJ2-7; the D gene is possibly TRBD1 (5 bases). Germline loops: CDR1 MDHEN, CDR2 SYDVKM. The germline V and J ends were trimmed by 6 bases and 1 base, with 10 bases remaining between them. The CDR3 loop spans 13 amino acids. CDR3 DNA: TGTGCCAGCAGGGGGCCCGGATCCTACGAGCAGTACTTC. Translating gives CASRGPGSYEQYF.

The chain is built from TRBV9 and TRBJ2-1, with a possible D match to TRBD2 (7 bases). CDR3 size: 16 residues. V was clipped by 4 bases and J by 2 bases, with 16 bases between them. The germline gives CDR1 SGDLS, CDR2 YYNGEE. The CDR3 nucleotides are TGTGCCAGCAGCAGTATGGGGGCGGGAGCCTACAATGAGCAGTTCTTC. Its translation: CASSSMGAGAYNEQFF.

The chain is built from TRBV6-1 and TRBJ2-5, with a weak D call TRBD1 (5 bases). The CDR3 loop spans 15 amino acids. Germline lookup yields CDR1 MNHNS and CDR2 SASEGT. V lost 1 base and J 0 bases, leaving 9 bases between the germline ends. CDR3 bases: TGTGCCAGCAGTGAAGGACAGCCTTACCAAGAGACCCAGTACTTC. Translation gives CASSEGQPYQETQYF.

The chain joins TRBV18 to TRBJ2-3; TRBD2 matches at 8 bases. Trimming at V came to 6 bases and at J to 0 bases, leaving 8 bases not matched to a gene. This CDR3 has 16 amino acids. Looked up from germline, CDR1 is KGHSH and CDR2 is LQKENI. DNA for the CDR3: TGTGCCAGCTCGCAAAATGGACTAGCAAGCACAGATACGCAGTATTTT. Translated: CASSQNGLASTDTQYF. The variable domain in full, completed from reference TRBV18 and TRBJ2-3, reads NAGVMQNPRHLVRRRGQEARLRCSPMKGHSHVYWYRQLPEEGLKFMVYLQKENIIDESGMPKERFSAEFPKEGPSILRIQQVVRGDSAAYFCASSQNGLASTDTQYFGPGTRLTVL.

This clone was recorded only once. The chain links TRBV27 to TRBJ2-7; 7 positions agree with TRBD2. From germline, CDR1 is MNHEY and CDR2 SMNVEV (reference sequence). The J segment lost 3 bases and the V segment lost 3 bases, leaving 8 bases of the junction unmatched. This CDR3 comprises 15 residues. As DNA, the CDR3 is TGTGCCAGCAGTTTTGGGGGAGGGCATGGCTACGAGCAGTACTTC. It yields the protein CASSFGGGHGYEQYF.

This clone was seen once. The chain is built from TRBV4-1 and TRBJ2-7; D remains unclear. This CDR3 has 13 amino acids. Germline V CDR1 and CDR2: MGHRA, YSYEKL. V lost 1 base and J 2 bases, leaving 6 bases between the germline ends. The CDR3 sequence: CASSQARAYEQYF. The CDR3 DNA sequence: TGCGCCAGCAGCCAAGCGCGTGCCTACGAGCAGTACTTC.

The CDR3 coding sequence is TGTGCCAGTAGTGTCGGATACAGGGGGAAGAATGAGCAGTTCTTC. Protein sequence: CASSVGYRGKNEQFF. The rearrangement uses TRBV19 and TRBJ2-1; 8 positions agree with TRBD1. In germline, CDR1 is LNHDA, CDR2 SQIVND (reference sequence). This CDR3 is built from 15 residues. V trimming: 5 bases; J trimming: 7 bases; junction bases outside the gene matches: 10.

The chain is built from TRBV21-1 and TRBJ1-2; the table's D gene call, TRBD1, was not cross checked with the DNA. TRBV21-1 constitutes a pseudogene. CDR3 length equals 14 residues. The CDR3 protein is CASSKGTAAPGDTF. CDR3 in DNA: TGTGCCAGCAGCAAAGGAACAGCAGCCCCAGGGGACACCTTC.

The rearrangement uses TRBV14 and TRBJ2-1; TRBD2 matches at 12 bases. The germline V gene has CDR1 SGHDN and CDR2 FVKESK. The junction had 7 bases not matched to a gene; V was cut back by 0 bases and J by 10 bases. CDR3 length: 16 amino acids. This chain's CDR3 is CASSQDQTSGSREQFF. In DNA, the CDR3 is TGTGCCAGCAGCCAAGATCAGACTAGCGGGAGCCGGGAGCAGTTCTTC.

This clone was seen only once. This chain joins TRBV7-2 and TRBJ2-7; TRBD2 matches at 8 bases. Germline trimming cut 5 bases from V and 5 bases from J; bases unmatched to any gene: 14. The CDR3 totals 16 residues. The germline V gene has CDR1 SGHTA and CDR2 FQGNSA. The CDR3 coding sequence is TGTGCCAGCAGCCCTTTCGCTCGAAGCGGGAGTCACGAGCAGTACTTC. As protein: CASSPFARSGSHEQYF.

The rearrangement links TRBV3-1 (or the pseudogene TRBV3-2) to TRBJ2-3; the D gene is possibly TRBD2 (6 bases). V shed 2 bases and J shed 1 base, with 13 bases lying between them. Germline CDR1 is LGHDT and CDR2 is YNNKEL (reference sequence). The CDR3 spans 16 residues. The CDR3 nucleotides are TGTGCCAGCAGCCAACCGGGATCGGGGGGCACAGATACGCAGTATTTT. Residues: CASSQPGSGGTDTQYF.

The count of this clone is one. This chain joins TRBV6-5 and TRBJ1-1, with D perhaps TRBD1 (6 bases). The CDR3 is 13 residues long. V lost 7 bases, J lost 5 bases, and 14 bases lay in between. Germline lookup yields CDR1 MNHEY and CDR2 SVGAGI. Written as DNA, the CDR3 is TGTGCCAGCAAGACACAGGGAGGGACTGAAGCTTTCTTT. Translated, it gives CASKTQGGTEAFF.

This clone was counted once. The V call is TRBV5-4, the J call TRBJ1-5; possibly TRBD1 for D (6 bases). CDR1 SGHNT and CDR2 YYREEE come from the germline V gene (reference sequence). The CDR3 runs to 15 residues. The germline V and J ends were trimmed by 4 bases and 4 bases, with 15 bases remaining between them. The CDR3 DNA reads TGTGCCAGCAGCATTTCAGGGGATAGGAATCAGCCCCAGCATTTT. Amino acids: CASSISGDRNQPQHF.

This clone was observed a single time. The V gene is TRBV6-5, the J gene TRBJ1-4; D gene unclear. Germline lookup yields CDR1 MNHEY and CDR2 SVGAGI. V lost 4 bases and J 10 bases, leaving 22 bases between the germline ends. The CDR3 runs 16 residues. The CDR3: CASSSQGSTVRGKLFF. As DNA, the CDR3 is TGTGCCAGCAGTTCCCAAGGTTCGACTGTGCGCGGAAAACTGTTTTTT.

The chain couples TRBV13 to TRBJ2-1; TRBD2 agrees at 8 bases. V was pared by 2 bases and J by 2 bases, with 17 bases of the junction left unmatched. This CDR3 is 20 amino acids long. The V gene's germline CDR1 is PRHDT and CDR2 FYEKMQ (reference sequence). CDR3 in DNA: TGTGCCAGCAGCTTAATCCGGGATTTCGGGCTAGCGGGTGCCTACAATGAGCAGTTCTTC. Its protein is CASSLIRDFGLAGAYNEQFF. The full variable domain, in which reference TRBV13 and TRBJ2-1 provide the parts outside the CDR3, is AAGVIQSPRHLIKEKRETATLKCYPIPRHDTVYWYQQGPGQDPQFLISFYEKMQSDKGSIPDRFSAQQFSDYHSELNMSSLELGDSALYFCASSLIRDFGLAGAYNEQFFGPGTRLTVL.

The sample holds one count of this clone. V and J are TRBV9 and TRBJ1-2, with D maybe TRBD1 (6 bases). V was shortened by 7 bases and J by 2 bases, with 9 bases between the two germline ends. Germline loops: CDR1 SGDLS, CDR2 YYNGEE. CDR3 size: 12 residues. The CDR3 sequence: CASQGLNYGYTF. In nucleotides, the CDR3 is TGTGCCAGCCAGGGGCTAAACTATGGCTACACCTTC.

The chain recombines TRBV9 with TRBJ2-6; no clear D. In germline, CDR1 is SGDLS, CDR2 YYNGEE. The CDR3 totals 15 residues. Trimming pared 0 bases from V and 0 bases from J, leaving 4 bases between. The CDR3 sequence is CASSVGHSGANVLTF. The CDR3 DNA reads TGTGCCAGCAGCGTAGGACACTCTGGGGCCAACGTCCTGACTTTC.

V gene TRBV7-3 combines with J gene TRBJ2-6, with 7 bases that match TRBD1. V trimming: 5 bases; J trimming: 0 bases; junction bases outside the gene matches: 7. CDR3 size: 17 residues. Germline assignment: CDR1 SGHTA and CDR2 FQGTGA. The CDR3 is CASSRQGGNSGANVLTF. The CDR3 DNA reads TGTGCCAGCAGCCGACAGGGTGGAAACTCTGGGGCCAACGTCCTGACTTTC.

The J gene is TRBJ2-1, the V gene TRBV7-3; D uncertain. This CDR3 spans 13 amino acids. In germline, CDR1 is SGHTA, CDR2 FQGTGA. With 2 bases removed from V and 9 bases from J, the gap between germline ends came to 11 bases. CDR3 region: CASSLSGPGEQFF. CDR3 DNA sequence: TGTGCCAGCAGCTTATCGGGTCCTGGTGAGCAGTTCTTC.

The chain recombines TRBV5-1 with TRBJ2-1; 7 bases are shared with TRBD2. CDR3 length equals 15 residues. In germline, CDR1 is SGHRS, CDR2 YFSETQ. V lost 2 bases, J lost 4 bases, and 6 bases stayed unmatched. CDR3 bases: TGCGCCAGCAGCTTCGGCGGGAGCTTATACAATGAGCAGTTCTTC. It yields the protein CASSFGGSLYNEQFF.

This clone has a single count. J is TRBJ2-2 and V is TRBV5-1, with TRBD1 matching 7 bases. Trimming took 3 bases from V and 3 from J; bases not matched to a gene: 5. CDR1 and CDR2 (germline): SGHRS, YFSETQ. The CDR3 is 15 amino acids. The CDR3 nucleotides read TGCGCCAGCAGCTCGACAGGGCGAGACACCGGGGAGCTGTTTTTT. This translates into CASSSTGRDTGELFF.